The 29 T cell receptor beta chains listed next were all sequenced from one sample in a study of cytomegalovirus exposure and HLA in healthy donors. 60 Vbeta and 13 Jbeta primers were used in PCR. Generated by immunoSEQ multiplex PCR, the TCRdb table keeps only in-frame clones and is missing some. The sample has under 200,000 clones; more than 80% are singletons. The sample was PBMCs. These receptors all come from a woman aged 50 to 60 in good health and CMV-seropositive.

This clone showed up just once. The chain uses TRBV25-1 and TRBJ1-4; D may be TRBD1 (5 bases). Trimming shortened V by 5 bases and J by 8 bases, and 15 bases separated the two germline ends. Germline V gives CDR1 MGHDK, CDR2 SYGVNS. The CDR3 is 14 amino acids. The CDR3 nucleotides read TGTGCCAGCAGTACCCCCGGGACTCGAGAAAAACTGTTTTTT. Protein sequence: CASSTPGTREKLFF.

The chain combines TRBV10-3 with TRBJ1-1; 7 bases match TRBD1. V lost 5 bases, J lost 1 base, and 1 base stayed unmatched. This CDR3 contains 13 residues. CDR1 ENHRY and CDR2 SYGVKD come from the germline V gene. Written as DNA, the CDR3 is TGTGCCATCAGTAGGACAGGGAACACTGAAGCTTTCTTT. It specifies CAISRTGNTEAFF.

Note on this clone: One end of the junction varies from germline; a read error may be responsible. The V call is TRBV5-8, the J call TRBJ2-2; 10 nucleotides match TRBD2. CDR3 length: 14 amino acids. Germline lookup yields CDR1 SGHTS and CDR2 YDEGEE. CDR3 DNA: TGTGCCGTCCCGGGACTAGCGAACGCCGGGGAGCTGTTTTTT. Protein product: CAVPGLANAGELFF.

As concerns this clone: A junction end diverges from the germline sequence, so it may reflect a read error. The chain uses TRBV2 and TRBJ1-4, with D perhaps matching TRBD1 (5 bases). Germline V lookup: CDR1 SNHLY, CDR2 FYNNEI. This CDR3 has 14 residues. The CDR3 reads CASSENRGDEKLFF. The CDR3 DNA reads as TGTGCCAGCAGTGAGAACCGGGGGGATGAAAAATTGTTTTTT.

This clone appeared a single time. The J gene is TRBJ1-3, the V gene TRBV6-5; D not certain. Germline V gene lookup returns CDR1 MNHEY and CDR2 SVGAGI. This CDR3 has 15 residues. V shed 5 bases and J shed 2 bases, with 13 bases lying between them. Here the CDR3 reads CASSPFRQAGNTIYF. The DNA for the CDR3 is TGTGCCAGCAGTCCCTTCCGGCAGGCTGGAAACACCATATATTTT.

This rearrangement joins TRBV7-2 to TRBJ1-2; 7 nucleotides match TRBD1. The J segment lost 4 bases and the V segment lost 5 bases, leaving 4 bases of the junction unmatched. This CDR3 is built from 13 residues. CDR1 SGHTA and CDR2 FQGNSA come from the germline V gene. CDR3 bases: TGTGCCAGCAGCCGGGGACAGATCTATGGCTACACCTTC. Translated: CASSRGQIYGYTF.

The chain has TRBV30 and TRBJ1-1; 8 bases match TRBD1. After removal of 2 bases from V and 5 bases from J, the junction contained 10 bases not matched to a gene. Germline V lookup: CDR1 GTSNPN, CDR2 SVGIG (reference sequence). The CDR3 spans 15 residues. CDR3 region: CAWSSTGAPWTEAFF. In nucleotides, the CDR3 is TGTGCCTGGAGTTCGACAGGGGCGCCGTGGACTGAAGCTTTCTTT.

The chain uses TRBV6-1 and TRBJ1-2; 10 nucleotides line up with TRBD1. V shed 5 bases, J shed 8 bases, and the junction held 8 bases outside the gene matches. The CDR3 is made up of 14 amino acids. CDR1 is MNHNS and CDR2 is SASEGT in the germline V gene. CDR3 nucleotides: TGTGCCAGCAGTCCCACGGACAGGGGGTCGGGCTACACCTTC. Translated: CASSPTDRGSGYTF.

This clone turned up a few times. The J gene is TRBJ2-2, the V gene TRBV9; 13 bases are a match to TRBD2. With V trimmed by 4 bases and J by 4 bases, 4 bases remained unmatched. The CDR3 runs to 16 residues. Per germline, CDR1 SGDLS and CDR2 YYNGEE. CDR3 nucleotides: TGTGCCAGCAGCCTGACTAGCGGGGGGAGCACCGGGGAGCTGTTTTTT. This encodes CASSLTSGGSTGELFF.

The genes are TRBV10-2 and TRBJ1-6, with 8 bases identical to TRBD1. Germline V lookup: CDR1 WSHSY, CDR2 SAAADI. J was trimmed by 7 bases and V by 6 bases; bases with no gene match: 5. The CDR3 spans 14 residues. The CDR3 nucleotides are TGCGCCAGCAGGGACAGGGTAAAGAATTCACCCCTCCACTTT. Protein sequence: CASRDRVKNSPLHF.

The CDR3 bases are TGTGCCAGCAGTGCACCCGTGGGACAGGGGGCTTCTTACGAGCAGTACTTC. Its translation: CASSAPVGQGASYEQYF. The chain has TRBV6-1 and TRBJ2-7; 12 bases map to TRBD1. The CDR3 is made up of 17 amino acids. Germline trimming cut 4 bases from V and 4 bases from J; bases unmatched to any gene: 11. Germline-derived CDR1 and CDR2 are MNHNS and SASEGT.

This clone was counted only a few times. The V call is TRBV4-3, the J call TRBJ1-5; D gene ambiguous. The CDR3 loop spans 16 amino acids. Looked up from germline, CDR1 is LGHNA and CDR2 is YSLEER. V lost 0 bases and J lost 7, with 16 bases in between. CDR3: CASSQEAVSLIQPQHF. DNA of the CDR3: TGCGCCAGCAGCCAAGAGGCTGTCAGTCTTATCCAGCCCCAGCATTTT.

The J gene is TRBJ1-2, the V gene TRBV11-1, with D maybe TRBD1 (5 bases). Germline CDR1 SGHAT, CDR2 FQDESV (reference sequence). The CDR3 runs to 13 residues. V shed 5 bases and J shed 3 bases, with 10 bases lying between them. The CDR3 is CASSPREDYGYTF. CDR3 in DNA: TGTGCCAGCAGCCCCAGGGAGGACTATGGCTACACCTTC.

This chain joins TRBV19 and TRBJ2-3; the D is unclear. V was trimmed by 6 bases and J by 1 base, leaving 11 bases between them. The germline CDR1 and CDR2 sequences are LNHDA and SQIVND (reference sequence). The CDR3 contains 14 residues. As DNA, the CDR3 is TGTGCCAGTAGCTTGGAGTGGGGCACAGATACGCAGTATTTT. Encoded protein: CASSLEWGTDTQYF.

The V and J genes are TRBV4-3 and TRBJ1-6; 8 bases line up with TRBD1. With V trimmed by 1 base and J by 7 bases, 0 bases remained unmatched. The CDR3 sequence is 14 residues long. Per the germline V gene, CDR1 is LGHNA and CDR2 is YSLEER. The DNA of the CDR3 is TGCGCCAGCAGCCAAGGGACAGGGAATTCACCCCTCCACTTT. Translation: CASSQGTGNSPLHF.

The gene calls are TRBV6-6 and TRBJ2-1; the D gene is possibly TRBD2 (5 bases). CDR1 and CDR2 from the germline V gene are MNHNY and SVGAGI (reference sequence). V was pared by 6 bases and J by 0 bases, with 6 bases between. CDR3 length equals 13 residues. The CDR3 loop reads CASSRDSYNEQFF. The CDR3 coding sequence is TGTGCCAGCAGCCGGGACTCCTACAATGAGCAGTTCTTC.

A word on this clone: An end of the junction does not agree with germline; a read error may underlie this. V is TRBV7-3 and J is TRBJ2-3; 11 bases map to TRBD2. This CDR3 has 12 amino acids. Germline CDR1 reads SGHTA; CDR2 reads FQGTGA. The CDR3: CASSPSGGPQHF. The CDR3, as DNA: TGTGCCAGCAGCCCTAGCGGGGGGCCTCAACATTTT.

The J gene is TRBJ2-7, the V gene TRBV6-6; D perhaps matches TRBD1 (6 bases). This CDR3 comprises 13 residues. V lost 6 bases to trimming and J lost 7 bases, with 16 bases between them. Germline V lookup: CDR1 MNHNY, CDR2 SVGAGI (reference sequence). The CDR3 reads CASRPLQGIEQYF. CDR3 coding DNA: TGTGCCAGCAGGCCCCTACAGGGAATTGAGCAGTACTTC.

The rearrangement links TRBV5-1 to TRBJ1-1; 7 positions match TRBD1. The junction had 6 bases not matched to a gene; V was cut back by 0 bases and J by 1 base. CDR1 and CDR2 from the germline V gene are SGHRS and YFSETQ. The length of the CDR3 is 16 residues. CDR3 loop: CASSLGPQGGNTEAFF. DNA of the CDR3: TGCGCCAGCAGCTTGGGACCGCAGGGGGGGAACACTGAAGCTTTCTTT. Together with reference TRBV5-1 and TRBJ1-1, the CDR3 gives the full variable domain: KAGVTQTPRYLIKTRGQQVTLSCSPISGHRSVSWYQQTPGQGLQFLFEYFSETQRNKGNFPGRFSGRQFSNSRSEMNVSTLELGDSALYLCASSLGPQGGNTEAFFGQGTRLTVV.

The V call is TRBV7-8, the J call TRBJ1-4; the D gene is possibly TRBD1 (5 bases). This CDR3 has 12 amino acids. Germline V gene data show CDR1 as SGHVS and CDR2 as FQNEAQ. V was shortened by 5 bases and J by 10 bases, with 11 bases between the two germline ends. In nucleotides, the CDR3 is TGTGCCAGCAGCCCTTGGGGGGGAAAACTGTTTTTT. Its protein is CASSPWGGKLFF.

This clone was seen a handful of times. The chain carries TRBV30 and TRBJ2-3; 8 bases fit TRBD1. The CDR3 contains 15 residues. Germline trimming cut 3 bases from V and 1 base from J; bases unmatched to any gene: 6. CDR1 is GTSNPN and CDR2 is SVGIG in the germline V gene (reference sequence). Written as DNA, the CDR3 is TGTGCCTGGAGGACGGTGACAGGGGGCACAGATACGCAGTATTTT. This codes for CAWRTVTGGTDTQYF.

Remarks on this clone: Other DNA sequences in the sample encode the same CDR3. The chain joins TRBV7-3 to TRBJ2-3; tentatively, D is TRBD2 (6 bases). The CDR3 sequence is 16 residues long. Looked up from germline, CDR1 is SGHTA and CDR2 is FQGTGA. V lost 5 bases, J lost 0 bases, and 15 bases lay in between. The CDR3 DNA is TGTGCCAGCAGCCGGACCCCCGGGGGTAGCACAGATACGCAGTATTTT. Protein: CASSRTPGGSTDTQYF.

A remark on this clone: The junction departs from germline at one end; a sequencing error may be responsible. The sample contains more than one DNA sequence encoding this CDR3. V is TRBV4-1 and J is TRBJ1-1, with D possibly matching TRBD1 (5 bases). The CDR3 covers 14 residues. Germline V lookup: CDR1 MGHRA, CDR2 YSYEKL. CDR3 in amino acids: CASSQVEGRTEAFF. The CDR3 bases are TGTGCCAGCAGCCAAGTGGAGGGGAGGACTGAAGCTTTCTTT.

Turning to this clone: One end of the junction fails to match germline, which may point to a read error. In the same sample, other DNA sequences code for this CDR3. The gene calls are TRBV29-1 and TRBJ1-1; weak D call: TRBD1 (6 bases). The germline V gene encodes CDR1 SQVTM and CDR2 ANQGSEA. The CDR3 runs 11 residues. CDR3 sequence: CSGTANTEAFF. Here the CDR3 DNA reads TGCAGCGGGACAGCGAACACTGAAGCTTTTTTT.

The rearrangement links TRBV6-5 to TRBJ2-5, with D possibly being TRBD2 (6 bases). Trimming took off 7 bases at V and 6 bases at J, with 15 bases between the two ends. The CDR3 covers 13 residues. Per the germline V gene, CDR1 is MNHEY and CDR2 is SVGAGI. As DNA, the CDR3 is TGTGCCAGCACCCCGACTAGTGGAAAGACCCAGTACTTC. This gives the protein CASTPTSGKTQYF.

The chain is built from TRBV5-1 and TRBJ1-2; D may be TRBD1 (5 bases). The CDR3 runs 15 residues. V was clipped by 4 bases and J by 8 bases, with 21 bases between them. Germline CDR1 reads SGHRS; CDR2 reads YFSETQ. The CDR3 is CASSERGELSEGYTF. CDR3 nucleotide sequence: TGCGCCAGCAGCGAGCGGGGCGAGCTGAGCGAGGGCTACACCTTC.

The V and J genes are TRBV19 and TRBJ2-3, with TRBD2 as a possible D gene (6 bases). CDR1 and CDR2 from the germline V gene are LNHDA and SQIVND (reference sequence). Trimming took off 6 bases at V and 1 base at J, with 14 bases between the two ends. This CDR3 is 15 amino acids long. This CDR3 is CASRTTGVGTDTQYF. The CDR3 DNA reads as TGTGCCAGTAGAACTACGGGGGTTGGCACAGATACGCAGTATTTT.

This sequence joins TRBV23-1 and TRBJ2-1; 10 nucleotides line up with TRBD2. Being an ORF, TRBV23-1 has a function that is uncertain. The CDR3 has 17 residues. J lost 1 base, V lost 3 bases, and 6 bases had no gene match. The CDR3 nucleotides are TGCGCCAGCAGTCATCCGGAGCGGGGGGGTTCCTACAATGAGCAGTTCTTC. It is translated as CASSHPERGGSYNEQFF.

V is TRBV30 and J is TRBJ1-3; D may be TRBD1 (6 bases). This CDR3 contains 14 residues. V lost 4 bases to trimming and J lost 2 bases, with 12 bases between them. From germline, CDR1 is GTSNPN and CDR2 SVGIG (reference sequence). CDR3 region: CAWMIGGAGNTIYF. The CDR3 region has the DNA TGTGCCTGGATGATAGGGGGTGCTGGAAACACCATATATTTT.